Shown below are 30 T cell receptor beta chains from a single sample sequenced in a study of T cells in Graves' hyperthyroidism and ophthalmopathy. TCR beta CDR3 regions were amplified from RNA. An initial round of RT-PCR targeting the TCR CDR3 relied on the HTBI primer set. TCRdb re-analysed the multiplex PCR reads in MiXCR, keeping a single row per CDR3 protein. The table lists 660,000 or so distinct CDR3 sequences, less than 25% of them singletons, with 30% to 40% in the top ten. The sequencing input was blood. These receptor sequences come from a young man with Graves' ophthalmopathy.

The chain combines TRBV10-3 with TRBJ2-1; D is perhaps TRBD2 (6 bases). From germline, CDR1 is ENHRY and CDR2 SYGVKD. Trimming cost V 10 bases and J 4 bases, with 20 bases left between them. This CDR3 is 15 amino acids long. CDR3 nucleotide sequence: TGTGCCAGCGCCCGACTAGAGGGATCGTACAATGAGCAGTTCTTC. Its translation is CASARLEGSYNEQFF.

This clonotype was counted at least ten times. The CDR3 DNA is TGTGCCAGCAGTCCGACCCGGGAGACCCAGTACTTC. As protein: CASSPTRETQYF. This chain joins TRBV7-9 and TRBJ2-5; D is uncertain. The CDR3 runs 12 residues. CDR1 SEHNR and CDR2 FQNEAQ come from the germline V gene (reference sequence). V lost 6 bases, J lost 5 bases, and 10 bases lay in between.

This clonotype was recorded many times. This rearrangement joins TRBV7-9 to TRBJ1-1, with D possibly matching TRBD1 (6 bases). Deletions cut 1 base from V and 1 base from J, with 10 bases between. The CDR3 is made up of 15 amino acids. The germline V gene has CDR1 SEHNR and CDR2 FQNEAQ (reference sequence). CDR3 bases: TGTGCCAGCAGCTTAGTGTCAGGGGCGAACACTGAAGCTTTCTTT. It is translated as CASSLVSGANTEAFF.

This clonotype was observed at least ten times. The J gene is TRBJ2-1, the V gene TRBV7-2, with D unresolved. Germline lookup yields CDR1 SGHTA and CDR2 FQGNSA. Trimming took off 5 bases at V and 3 bases at J, with 11 bases between the two ends. The CDR3 loop spans 14 amino acids. CDR3 residues: CASSPTNIYNEQFF. CDR3 nucleotide sequence: TGTGCCAGCAGCCCGACCAACATCTACAATGAGCAGTTCTTC.

This clonotype has at least ten counts. The chain uses TRBV11-2 and TRBJ1-3; no reliable D call. The CDR3 sequence is 14 residues long. Per the germline V gene, CDR1 is SGHAT and CDR2 is FQNNGV. V gave up 0 bases and J gave up 2 bases, with 5 bases separating them. The CDR3 is CASSLEAAGNTIYF. The CDR3 nucleotides are TGTGCCAGCAGCTTAGAAGCTGCTGGAAACACCATATATTTT.

This clonotype was picked up many times. The chain uses TRBV20-1 and TRBJ2-7; 16 nucleotides line up with TRBD2. The CDR3 has 16 amino acids. Germline lookup yields CDR1 DFQATT and CDR2 SNEGSKA (reference sequence). With 0 bases clipped from V and 7 bases from J, the junction kept 6 bases outside the gene matches. The CDR3 here is CSARDGTSGRAGEQYF. The CDR3 bases are TGCAGTGCTAGAGACGGGACTAGCGGGAGGGCGGGGGAGCAGTACTTC.

This clonotype was observed a few times. This chain uses TRBV20-1 with TRBJ2-3, with D maybe TRBD1 (5 bases). The CDR3 runs to 12 residues. Germline CDR1 DFQATT, CDR2 SNEGSKA (reference sequence). V lost 3 bases and J lost 5, with 9 bases in between. CDR3 in amino acids: CSARLGVDTQYF. In nucleotides, the CDR3 is TGCAGTGCTAGGCTAGGGGTAGATACGCAGTATTTT.

This clonotype was observed a handful of times. The rearrangement links TRBV6-4 to TRBJ2-7, with D possibly being TRBD1 (5 bases). Trimming removed 4 bases from V and 3 bases from J, with 13 bases in between. CDR3 length: 14 amino acids. Germline V gene data show CDR1 as MRHNA and CDR2 as SNTAGT. The CDR3 DNA reads TGTGCCAGCAGTGTAATACAGGCAATCTACGAGCAGTACTTC. This sequence encodes CASSVIQAIYEQYF.

This clonotype came up a few times. The chain couples TRBV5-1 to TRBJ1-4; TRBD1 agrees at 9 bases. Per the germline V gene, CDR1 is SGHRS and CDR2 is YFSETQ. The CDR3 covers 14 residues. The ends lost 4 bases at V and 8 bases at J; junction bases unmatched: 6. CDR3 in DNA: TGCGCCAGCAGCGGCGGGACAGGGTCCGAAAAACTGTTTTTT. This sequence encodes CASSGGTGSEKLFF. The whole variable domain, remainder taken from reference TRBV5-1 and TRBJ1-4, is KAGVTQTPRYLIKTRGQQVTLSCSPISGHRSVSWYQQTPGQGLQFLFEYFSETQRNKGNFPGRFSGRQFSNSRSEMNVSTLELGDSALYLCASSGGTGSEKLFFGSGTQLSVL.

The rearrangement uses TRBV6-5 and TRBJ2-7; D not resolved. Trimming left V 0 bases short and J 3 bases short, with 12 bases between. The CDR3 contains 15 residues. Germline CDR1 and CDR2: MNHEY and SVGAGI. CDR3: CASSYSDGPSYEQYF. CDR3 sequence (DNA): TGTGCCAGCAGTTACTCTGACGGACCGAGCTACGAGCAGTACTTC.

In its sample, this clonotype was seen a few times. This sequence joins TRBV28 and TRBJ1-4; D is uncertain. The V gene's germline CDR1 is MDHEN and CDR2 SYDVKM. V lost 5 bases and J 4 bases, leaving 20 bases between the germline ends. This CDR3 has 17 amino acids. The CDR3 bases are TGTGCCAGCAGTCCTACAGACGGAGGGAGACATAATGAAAAACTGTTTTTT. It translates to CASSPTDGGRHNEKLFF.

The gene calls are TRBV28 and TRBJ2-4; D gene unclear. The CDR3 has 16 residues. Germline values: CDR1 MDHEN, CDR2 SYDVKM. V was shortened by 3 bases and J by 0 bases, with 12 bases between the two germline ends. CDR3 sequence (DNA): TGTGCCAGCAGTTTGCGAGTGAGTTTAGCCAAAAACATTCAGTACTTC. This encodes CASSLRVSLAKNIQYF.

In this sample, this clonotype turned up a few times. The CDR3 does not end in the conserved phenylalanine or tryptophan, so this is likely a read error. This chain joins TRBV3-1 and TRBJ1-2; D remains ambiguous. V lost 0 bases to trimming and J lost 4 bases, with 15 bases between them. The CDR3 extends over 16 amino acids. The germline V gene has CDR1 LGHDT and CDR2 YNNKEL (reference sequence). The CDR3 region is CASSQEPGGRSYGYTL. The CDR3 DNA is TGTGCCAGCAGCCAAGAGCCCGGAGGCAGGAGCTATGGCTACACCCTC.

This clonotype showed up many times. The chain is built from TRBV3-1 and TRBJ1-4; 7 bases are a match to TRBD1. The CDR3 has 14 residues. V lost 4 bases, J lost 8 bases, and 7 bases stayed unmatched. From germline, CDR1 is LGHDT and CDR2 YNNKEL (reference sequence). This CDR3 is CASSPTGLGEKLFF. CDR3 in DNA: TGTGCCAGCAGCCCGACAGGGCTTGGAGAAAAACTGTTTTTT.

This chain joins TRBV30 and TRBJ2-2; 11 bases fit TRBD1. Germline-derived CDR1 and CDR2 are GTSNPN and SVGIG (reference sequence). The J segment lost 8 bases and the V segment lost 1 base, leaving 3 bases of the junction unmatched. This CDR3 contains 14 residues. CDR3 DNA: TGTGCCTGGAGTGGGGACAGGGGGTCTGGGGAGCTGTTTTTT. As protein: CAWSGDRGSGELFF.

The V call is TRBV28, the J call TRBJ2-5, with 12 bases fitting TRBD2. Per the germline V gene, CDR1 is MDHEN and CDR2 is SYDVKM. J lost 4 bases, V lost 6 bases, and 6 bases had no gene match. The CDR3 length is 15 residues. This CDR3 is CASRSGLAGTETQYF. The CDR3 nucleotides read TGTGCCAGCAGATCCGGACTAGCGGGAACAGAGACCCAGTACTTC.

This clonotype has just a few counts. The chain combines TRBV27 with TRBJ2-7; D is uncertain. Trimming cost V 3 bases and J 6 bases, with 15 bases left between them. Germline CDR1 is MNHEY and CDR2 is SMNVEV (reference sequence). The CDR3 loop spans 14 amino acids. CDR3 bases: TGTGCCAGCAGTTTGGGCCGAAAATGGGGCGAGCAGTACTTC. It specifies CASSLGRKWGEQYF.

The rearrangement links TRBV12-3 or TRBV12-4 to TRBJ2-7; either TRBD1 or TRBD2 may fit D (5 bases each). V was shortened by 7 bases and J by 5 bases, with 18 bases between the two germline ends. CDR3 length equals 14 residues. CDR3 nucleotide sequence: TGTGCCAGCACCTTGGGGGATACGGCCCACGAGCAGTACTTC. This translates into CASTLGDTAHEQYF.

This clonotype was seen only a few times. This chain joins TRBV28 and TRBJ2-1, with D uncertain. Germline CDR1 is MDHEN and CDR2 is SYDVKM. The CDR3 has 16 amino acids. Trimming cost V 6 bases and J 0 bases, with 15 bases left between them. CDR3 residues: CASRPSGPSSYNEQFF. As DNA, the CDR3 is TGTGCCAGCAGACCAAGTGGGCCAAGCTCCTACAATGAGCAGTTCTTC.

The rearrangement joins TRBV5-4 to TRBJ2-1, with 10 bases that match TRBD1. CDR1 is SGHNT, CDR2 YYREEE, per germline (reference sequence). The CDR3 has 17 residues. J gave up 3 bases and V 2 bases, and 8 bases lay outside the gene matches. In DNA form, the CDR3 reads TGTGCCAGCAGCTTCAAACCCGGGACAGGGGACTACAATGAGCAGTTCTTC. It encodes CASSFKPGTGDYNEQFF.

This clonotype was detected a few times. This sequence joins TRBV9 and TRBJ2-6; D gene ambiguous. The CDR3 covers 15 residues. Germline V gene lookup returns CDR1 SGDLS and CDR2 YYNGEE. V was trimmed by 4 bases and J by 4 bases, leaving 12 bases between them. The CDR3 reads CASSIYSSGANVLTF. In DNA, the CDR3 is TGTGCCAGCAGCATTTATTCGTCCGGGGCCAACGTCCTGACTTTC.

The J gene is TRBJ2-7, the V gene TRBV6-1, with TRBD2 matching over 11 bases. The V gene end was trimmed by 6 bases and the J gene end by 3 bases; junction bases not matched to a gene: 7. Germline V gene lookup returns CDR1 MNHNS and CDR2 SASEGT. This CDR3 is built from 15 residues. The CDR3 spells CASRDIAGGLYEQYF. The CDR3 DNA sequence: TGTGCCAGCAGGGATATAGCGGGAGGGCTCTACGAGCAGTACTTC.

This clonotype has only a few counts. The chain recombines TRBV7-3 with TRBJ2-2; D is ambiguous. Germline CDR1 is SGHTA and CDR2 is FQGTGA. There are 16 residues in the CDR3. The V gene lost 1 base and the J gene lost 0 bases, with 9 bases spanning the gap. CDR3 nucleotide sequence: TGTGCCAGCAGCTTAATAGCCGGAACGAACACCGGGGAGCTGTTTTTT. It is translated as CASSLIAGTNTGELFF. Full variable domain (rest looked up from reference TRBV7-3 and TRBJ2-2): GAGVSQTPSNKVTEKGKYVELRCDPISGHTALYWYRQSLGQGPEFLIYFQGTGAADDSGLPNDRFFAVRPEGSVSTLKIQRTERGDSAVYLCASSLIAGTNTGELFFGEGSRLTVL.

The J gene is TRBJ2-1, the V gene TRBV25-1, with 12 bases lining up with TRBD2. The CDR3 consists of 16 residues. Germline V gene sequence: CDR1 MGHDK, CDR2 SYGVNS. Trimming cost V 2 bases and J 6 bases; bases outside gene matches: 5. The CDR3 DNA reads TGTGCCAGCAGTGAACCAACTAGCGGGAGGTCCAATGAGCAGTTCTTC. This translates into CASSEPTSGRSNEQFF. Together with reference TRBV25-1 and TRBJ2-1, the CDR3 gives the full variable domain: EADIYQTPRYLVIGTGKKITLECSQTMGHDKMYWYQQDPGMELHLIHYSYGVNSTEKGDLSSESTVSRIRTEHFPLTLESARPSHTSQYLCASSEPTSGRSNEQFFGPGTRLTVL.

There are a few counts of this clonotype. The chain has TRBV28 and TRBJ2-2; D call uncertain. Germline V gives CDR1 MDHEN, CDR2 SYDVKM. CDR3 length: 15 residues. Trimming removed 3 bases from V and 1 base from J, with 9 bases in between. The CDR3 here is CASSFGLKNTGELFF. The CDR3 DNA reads TGTGCCAGCAGTTTTGGGCTTAAGAACACCGGGGAGCTGTTTTTT.

This clonotype was counted ten times or more. This chain links TRBV28 with TRBJ1-1; 9 nucleotides align to TRBD1. Losses at the gene ends were 5 bases for V and 1 base for J; bases not matched to a gene: 5. Germline V CDR1 and CDR2: MDHEN, SYDVKM. The CDR3 has 15 amino acids. The CDR3 region has the DNA TGTGCCAGCAGTACTCCGGGACAGGGGAACACTGAAGCTTTCTTT. Translating it yields CASSTPGQGNTEAFF. Full variable domain (outside the CDR3, taken from reference TRBV28 and TRBJ1-1): DVKVTQSSRYLVKRTGEKVFLECVQDMDHENMFWYRQDPGLGLRLIYFSYDVKMKEKGDIPEGYSVSREKKERFSLILESASTNQTSMYLCASSTPGQGNTEAFFGQGTRLTVV.

This clonotype was detected only a few times. The chain carries TRBV3-1 and TRBJ2-7; 7 bases align to TRBD1. The germline V gene encodes CDR1 LGHDT and CDR2 YNNKEL (reference sequence). Germline trimming cut 1 base from V and 0 bases from J; bases unmatched to any gene: 3. The CDR3 is made up of 15 amino acids. CDR3 amino acids: CASSQAQGSSYEQYF. The CDR3 DNA is TGTGCCAGCAGCCAAGCACAGGGGAGCTCCTACGAGCAGTACTTC.

J is TRBJ2-2 and V is TRBV10-3, with TRBD1 matching over 8 bases. The CDR3 runs to 16 residues. Trimming at V came to 3 bases and at J to 0 bases, leaving 3 bases not matched to a gene. Germline V lookup: CDR1 ENHRY, CDR2 SYGVKD. Here the CDR3 DNA reads TGTGCCATCAGTGACGGACAGGGAGCGAACACCGGGGAGCTGTTTTTT. Amino acid sequence: CAISDGQGANTGELFF.

This clonotype has a handful of counts. A much larger clone differs by one base, so this may be a read error. The V and J genes are TRBV12-3 or TRBV12-4 and TRBJ2-1; 7 positions match TRBD2. The CDR3 sequence is 17 residues long. V shed 0 bases and J 5 bases; nucleotides not matched to a gene: 10. The DNA of the CDR3 is TGTGCCAGCAGTTTAGCGGGAGGTGATAGCGGGCACAATGAGCAGTTCTTC. Translating gives CASSLAGGDSGHNEQFF.

Ten or more counts support this clonotype. This rearrangement joins TRBV3-1 to TRBJ2-7, with 10 positions matching TRBD2. Trimming removed 4 bases from V and 2 bases from J; junction bases left unmatched: 14. In germline, CDR1 is LGHDT, CDR2 YNNKEL (reference sequence). This CDR3 comprises 18 residues. As DNA, the CDR3 is TGTGCCAGCAGCCGAAAATACGGACTAGCGGTACTAACCTACGAGCAGTACTTC. Protein: CASSRKYGLAVLTYEQYF.